This entry concerns a single TCR beta chain. TCRdb's copy holds only in-frame clones and misses some; the assay was immunoSEQ multiplex PCR. The sample has around 32,000 clones; around nine tenths are singletons. The data stem from a study of glioma-infiltrating T cells after dendritic cell vaccination. V was pared by 2 bases and J by 9 bases, with 8 bases between. The germline gives CDR1 MDHEN, CDR2 SYDVKM. This CDR3 region has 11 residues. The sequencing used blood, collected before dendritic cell vaccination. The TCR sequence derives from a human donor with glioblastoma. The chain recombines TRBV28 with TRBJ2-7; no definite D call. The CDR3 nucleotides are TGTGCCAGCAGTTTAACTGGTAGGCAGTACTTC. Translation: CASSLTGRQYF.